A selection of T cell receptor beta chains follows, all from one sample in a study of vaccination effects on CD4 cells after COVID-19. Clones were read by immunoSEQ multiplex PCR, and TCRdb kept only the in-frame ones, dropping some. The sample gives fewer than 40,000 clones, 70% of which show up once; 3.5% to 4% is in the top ten. Their antigens are not known. This specimen consisted of CD4+ T cells from PBMCs cultured without peptide, obtained before COVID-19 vaccination. The receptors originated from a human donor who received a COVID-19 vaccine. Both conserved end residues are part of each CDR3. Fields, in order: J gene, clone size, D gene, V gene, CDR3 DNA, CDR3 protein. D genes are given only for firm matches. Clone size is not always given. Where it is, it says once, few, many or a class for expanded clones.

TRBJ1-4,NA,TRBD1,TRBV5-5,TGTGCCAGCAGCTTGGCAGTTGGGCGCGGGGACAGCCAGGAAAAACTGTTTTTT,CASSLAVGRGDSQEKLFF
TRBJ2-7,once,NA,TRBV25-1,TGTGCCAGCAGTCCCGGGCACCGGGACGAGCAGTACTTC,CASSPGHRDEQYF
TRBJ2-7,NA,NA,TRBV29-1,TGCAGCGTGGGGGTCGCAGGCTACGAGCAGTACTTC,CSVGVAGYEQYF
TRBJ2-3,NA,TRBD2,TRBV7-6,TGTGCCAGCAGCTTAGCCTCACTAGCGGGGGGAAAAGATACGCAGTATTTT,CASSLASLAGGKDTQYF
TRBJ1-1,NA,NA,TRBV12-3/TRBV12-4,TGTGCCAGCACCCTAGAATCGAACACTGAAGCTTTCTTT,CASTLESNTEAFF
TRBJ2-7,few,TRBD1,TRBV3-1/TRBV3-2,TGTGCCAGCAGCCCGACAACAGGGGTATACGAGCAGTACTTC,CASSPTTGVYEQYF
TRBJ2-2,NA,NA,TRBV18,TGTGCCAGCTCACCGACAGGACCGAACACCGGGGAGCTGTTTTTT,CASSPTGPNTGELFF
TRBJ1-2,few,NA,TRBV5-1,TGCGCCAGCAGCTTGGGCACAGGGTTGGAAGGCTACACCTTC,CASSLGTGLEGYTF
TRBJ2-7,NA,NA,TRBV30,TGTGCATTCCGACAGATTGGGACTGGGGAGCAGTACTTC,CAFRQIGTGEQYF
TRBJ2-2,NA,TRBD2,TRBV2,TGTGCCAGCACCGGGGGACTAGCGGGAGGAACGGACACCGGGGAGCTGTTTTTT,CASTGGLAGGTDTGELFF
TRBJ1-4,NA,NA,TRBV4-1,TGCGCCAGCAGCGCAGGGCGGGGAGCAACTAATGAAAAACTGTTTTTT,CASSAGRGATNEKLFF
TRBJ1-2,NA,NA,TRBV9,TGTGCCAGCAGCGTAGGGAATGGGCACGGCTATGGCTACACCTTC,CASSVGNGHGYGYTF
TRBJ2-3,NA,NA,TRBV6-1,TGTGCCAGCAGTGAAGGTTCGTGGGAATTGCGCACAGATACGCAGTATTTT,CASSEGSWELRTDTQYF
TRBJ2-7,NA,NA,TRBV19,TGTGCCAGTAGTATAGGAGGCAGGGCCTCTGGTCGCGAGCAGTACTTC,CASSIGGRASGREQYF
TRBJ1-1,NA,TRBD1,TRBV6-2/TRBV6-3,TGTGCCAGCAGTTTCGGGACAGCGAACACTGAAGCTTTCTTT,CASSFGTANTEAFF
TRBJ2-1,NA,NA,TRBV29-1,TGCAGCGCAGAGCTGGGGGATGAGCAGTTCTTC,CSAELGDEQFF
TRBJ2-7,NA,NA,TRBV7-9,TGTGCCAGCAGCTTTCGGGAGAGGGGAGCCGGCGAGCAGTACTTC,CASSFRERGAGEQYF
TRBJ2-1,NA,TRBD1,TRBV6-5,TGTGCCAGCACCGAGACAGGGGATCGCAATGAGCAGTTCTTC,CASTETGDRNEQFF
TRBJ2-7,few,TRBD2,TRBV7-2,TGTGCCAGCAGAATAAGAGGACTAGCGGGGGCAAGCTCCTACGAGCAGTACTTC,CASRIRGLAGASSYEQYF
TRBJ2-2,few,NA,TRBV19,TGTGCCAGTAGTATGAACAGGGTAGGCCCCGGGGAGCTGTTTTTT,CASSMNRVGPGELFF
TRBJ2-1,NA,NA,TRBV3-1/TRBV3-2,TGTGCCAGCAGCCAAGTCCCCCTAGCTGAGCAGTTCTTC,CASSQVPLAEQFF
TRBJ2-1,NA,NA,TRBV19,TGTGCCAGTAGGACCCGGGACCCCTTGTGGGACTACAATGAGCAGTTCTTC,CASRTRDPLWDYNEQFF
TRBJ1-6,NA,TRBD1,TRBV5-1,TGCGCCAGCAGCTTGGCGTACAGGGGGCTGGGTTCACCCCTCCACTTT,CASSLAYRGLGSPLHF
TRBJ2-1,NA,TRBD2,TRBV11-1,TGTGCCAGCAGCATAAGCGGGAGTAGGTACAATGAGCAGTTCTTC,CASSISGSRYNEQFF
TRBJ2-2,NA,NA,TRBV19,TGTGCCAGTTCCTTTAGTGATCTCCCCGGGGAGCTGTTTTTT,CASSFSDLPGELFF
TRBJ2-1,once,TRBD2,TRBV2,TGTGCCAGGGAGGCTAGCGGCAGTTCCTACAATGAGCAGTTCTTC,CAREASGSSYNEQFF
TRBJ2-6,NA,TRBD1,TRBV6-2/TRBV6-3,TGTGCCAGCAGTTACGACAGGGGGCCCACCAGCTCTGGGGCCAACGTCCTGACTTTC,CASSYDRGPTSSGANVLTF
TRBJ1-2,NA,NA,TRBV5-1,TGCGCCAGCAGCTTCTCCGCCGACAGGAATGGCTACACCTTC,CASSFSADRNGYTF
TRBJ2-1,few,TRBD2,TRBV4-1,TGCGCCAGCAGCCAATCCCCCCGGGGGGGCATATACAATGAGCAGTTCTTC,CASSQSPRGGIYNEQFF
TRBJ2-5,few,NA,TRBV2,TGTGCCAGCAGTCCGAGGACGGTACAAGAGACCCAGTACTTC,CASSPRTVQETQYF
TRBJ1-1,few,NA,TRBV4-1,TGCGCCAGCAGCGGTAGAACGGAGAACACTGAAGCTTTCTTT,CASSGRTENTEAFF
TRBJ1-1,NA,NA,TRBV7-9,TGTGCCAGCAGCTTAGAAGGAAACGAAGCTTTCTTT,CASSLEGNEAFF
TRBJ1-4,NA,NA,TRBV5-4,TGTGCCAGCAGCGCTGCCGGGACCAGGGGTGGTAATGAAAAACTGTTTTTT,CASSAAGTRGGNEKLFF
TRBJ2-7,NA,NA,TRBV3-1/TRBV3-2,TGTGCCAGCAGCCAAGATGTTAAGGGGGTGGGAGAGCAGTACTTC,CASSQDVKGVGEQYF
TRBJ2-7,few,NA,TRBV5-1,TGCGCCAGCAGCTTGGAGCTTTCCTACGAGCAGTACTTC,CASSLELSYEQYF
TRBJ1-5,few,TRBD1,TRBV6-2/TRBV6-3,TGTGCCAGCAGTCGGACAGGGGGTAATCAGCCCCAGCATTTT,CASSRTGGNQPQHF
TRBJ2-7,NA,TRBD1,TRBV29-1,TGCAGCGTTGAAACCGGGACAGGGGTATACGAGCAGTACTTC,CSVETGTGVYEQYF
TRBJ2-3,NA,NA,TRBV29-1,TGCAGCGTTCGCCCAGGGACGAGCACAGATACGCAGTATTTT,CSVRPGTSTDTQYF
TRBJ1-1,few,NA,TRBV19,TGTGCCAGTAGTAGACAAACCGGGACGGGTGAAGCTTTCTTT,CASSRQTGTGEAFF
TRBJ1-1,once,NA,TRBV6-5,TGTGCCAGCAGTTACTATAGGGATTCTGAAGCTTTCTTT,CASSYYRDSEAFF
TRBJ1-3,NA,NA,TRBV5-1,TGCGCCAGCAGCTCGAATGTGATAGGATCTGGAAACACCATATATTTT,CASSSNVIGSGNTIYF
TRBJ2-1,few,TRBD1,TRBV11-3,TGTGCCAGCAGCTTAGGGTGGGGACAGGAGAGCTCCTACAATGAGCAGTTCTTC,CASSLGWGQESSYNEQFF